This TCR beta chain was documented in a study of blood T cell repertoires in COVID-19. This table comes from immunoSEQ multiplex PCR, and its TCRdb copy is limited to in-frame clones, with some not included. Of about 230,000 clones in the sample, roughly nine tenths were seen once. This CDR3 spans 18 amino acids. Germline-derived CDR1 and CDR2 are SGHRS and YFSETQ. V was trimmed by 3 bases and J by 1 base, leaving 22 bases between them. This chain connects TRBV5-1 to TRBJ1-1, with D possibly TRBD1 on 6 matching bases. Sequencing was carried out using PBMCs or T cells enriched from blood (not recorded which). The sequence came from a woman aged 25 to 39 with acute COVID-19. The CDR3 nucleotides read TGCGCCAGCAGCTCAATTACGCCCCGACAGGACTGGAACACTGAAGCTTTCTTT. This codes for CASSSITPRQDWNTEAFF. The whole variable domain, remainder taken from reference TRBV5-1 and TRBJ1-1, is KAGVTQTPRYLIKTRGQQVTLSCSPISGHRSVSWYQQTPGQGLQFLFEYFSETQRNKGNFPGRFSGRQFSNSRSEMNVSTLELGDSALYLCASSSITPRQDWNTEAFFGQGTRLTVV.